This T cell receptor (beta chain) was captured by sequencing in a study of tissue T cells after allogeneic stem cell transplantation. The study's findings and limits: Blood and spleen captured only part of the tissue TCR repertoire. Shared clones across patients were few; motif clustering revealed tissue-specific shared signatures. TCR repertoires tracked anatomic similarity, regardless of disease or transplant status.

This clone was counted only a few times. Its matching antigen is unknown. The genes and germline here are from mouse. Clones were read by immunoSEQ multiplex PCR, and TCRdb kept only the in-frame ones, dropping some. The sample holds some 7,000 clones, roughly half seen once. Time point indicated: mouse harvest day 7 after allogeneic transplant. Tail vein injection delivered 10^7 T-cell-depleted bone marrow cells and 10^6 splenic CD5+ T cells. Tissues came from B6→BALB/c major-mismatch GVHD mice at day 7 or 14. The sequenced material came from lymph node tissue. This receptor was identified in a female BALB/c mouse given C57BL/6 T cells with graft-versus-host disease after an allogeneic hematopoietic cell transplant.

The sequenced CDR3 bases are TGCTCCAGCAGTCAATATGGGGCTGAACAGTAC. This gives the protein CSSSQYGAEQY. The full CDR3 is CSSSQYGAEQYF. The chain employs TRBV23 and TRBJ2-7. The read gets to within 1 residue of the CDR3 end, and the germline J gene fills in the rest. This CDR3 spans 12 amino acids. Germline assignment: CDR1 KGHTA and CDR2 FQNQQP.